These T cell receptor beta chains were read from a single sample in a study of blood T cell repertoires in COVID-19. Clones were sequenced by immunoSEQ multiplex PCR, and TCRdb holds only the in-frame ones, with some missing. In the table there are tens of thousands of clones, roughly 80% of which are singletons. The sample taken for sequencing was peripheral blood. The source of these receptors is a woman in her sixties with acute or convalescent COVID-19. Both conserved end residues are part of each CDR3. D genes are given only for firm matches. The size field is filled for only some rows; it gives once, few, many or a size class.

D: .
J: TRBJ1-5
V: TRBV28
size: .
DNA: TGTGCCAGCAGTCCCAGTAGCAATCAGCCCCAGCATTTT
CDR3: CASSPSSNQPQHF

D: TRBD1
J: TRBJ1-2
V: TRBV25-1
size: .
DNA: TGTGCCAGCATCGACCGGGACAGCTATGGCTACACCTTC
CDR3: CASIDRDSYGYTF

D: TRBD2
J: TRBJ2-3
V: TRBV6-2/TRBV6-3
size: .
DNA: TGTGCCAGCAGTTCGACGGGACTAGCGGGACACACAGATACGCAGTATTTT
CDR3: CASSSTGLAGHTDTQYF

D: TRBD2
J: TRBJ2-1
V: TRBV7-3
size: .
DNA: TGTGCCAGCAGCTTTTCCTCCGGGACTAGCGGGGGAGAGCAGTTCTTC
CDR3: CASSFSSGTSGGEQFF

D: TRBD1
J: TRBJ1-2
V: TRBV6-5
size: .
DNA: TGTGCCAGCAGGACAGGGGGCTGGGGCTACACCTTC
CDR3: CASRTGGWGYTF

D: TRBD1
J: TRBJ1-5
V: TRBV6-2/TRBV6-3
size: .
DNA: TGTGCCAGCAGTTACTCGATAGACAGGGGGCGACGGGCAAGCAATCAGCCCCAGCATTTT
CDR3: CASSYSIDRGRRASNQPQHF

D: TRBD1
J: TRBJ1-2
V: TRBV4-1
size: .
DNA: TGCGCCAGCAGCCAAGTTACCGGACAGGGAGGCTACTATGGCTACACCTTC
CDR3: CASSQVTGQGGYYGYTF

D: TRBD1
J: TRBJ2-1
V: TRBV11-3
size: once
DNA: TGTGCCAGCAGCTTAGGGTTTGGGACAGGGGGCCGTGGGCAGTTCTTC
CDR3: CASSLGFGTGGRGQFF

D: .
J: TRBJ2-5
V: TRBV5-6
size: .
DNA: TGTGCCAGCAGCATCACAGGAGCCCAAGAGACCCAGTACTTC
CDR3: CASSITGAQETQYF

D: TRBD1
J: TRBJ1-1
V: TRBV30
size: once
DNA: TGTGCCTGGTGGGGAGCGGGACAGGGGACCACTGAAGCTTTCTTT
CDR3: CAWWGAGQGTTEAFF